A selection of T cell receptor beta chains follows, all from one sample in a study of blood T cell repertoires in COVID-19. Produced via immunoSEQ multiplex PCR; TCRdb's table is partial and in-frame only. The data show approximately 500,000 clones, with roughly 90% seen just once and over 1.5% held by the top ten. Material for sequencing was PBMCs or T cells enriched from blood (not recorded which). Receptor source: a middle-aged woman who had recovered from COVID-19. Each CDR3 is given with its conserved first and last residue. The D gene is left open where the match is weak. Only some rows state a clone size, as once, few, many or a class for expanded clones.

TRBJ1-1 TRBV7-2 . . CASSQSIRPLKSEAEAFF TGTGCCAGCAGCCAATCAATCCGGCCTCTGAAATCGGAGGCTGAAGCTTTCTTT
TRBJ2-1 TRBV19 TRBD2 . CASTEGGLAGGTPYNEQFF TGTGCCAGTACGGAGGGGGGACTAGCGGGAGGGACCCCCTACAATGAGCAGTTCTTC
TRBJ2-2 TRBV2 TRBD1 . CASSMDRGITGELFF TGTGCCAGCAGTATGGACAGGGGTATCACCGGGGAGCTGTTTTTT
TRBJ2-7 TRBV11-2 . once CASQRMNLGGSYEQYF TGTGCCAGTCAACGAATGAACCTAGGGGGATCCTACGAGCAGTACTTC
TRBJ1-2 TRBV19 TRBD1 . CASSIGGGDYGYTF TGTGCCAGTAGTATCGGAGGGGGCGACTATGGCTACACCTTC
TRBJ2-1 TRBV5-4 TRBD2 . CASSRTSGSYNEQFF TGTGCCAGCAGCCGGACTAGCGGGAGTTACAATGAGCAGTTCTTC
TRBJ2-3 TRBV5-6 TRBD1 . CASSLRQGIEGSDTQYF TGTGCCAGCAGCTTGAGACAGGGGATAGAGGGTTCAGATACGCAGTATTTT
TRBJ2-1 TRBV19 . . CASTLVVGSVEQFF TGTGCCAGTACCCTAGTCGTCGGTTCTGTTGAGCAGTTCTTC
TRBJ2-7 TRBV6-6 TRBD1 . CASSYDRGEQYF TGTGCCAGCAGTTACGACAGGGGCGAGCAGTACTTC
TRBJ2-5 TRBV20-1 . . CSASRQGLGQETQYF TGCAGTGCTAGTCGACAGGGACTTGGGCAAGAGACCCAGTACTTC
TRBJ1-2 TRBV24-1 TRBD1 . CATRGQGEDGYTF TGTGCCACCAGGGGACAGGGGGAGGATGGCTACACCTTC
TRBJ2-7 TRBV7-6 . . CASTHPGDPFQYF TGTGCCAGCACCCACCCGGGGGACCCGTTTCAGTACTTC
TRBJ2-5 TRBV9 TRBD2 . CASSVGLAGEETQYF TGTGCCAGCAGCGTAGGGCTAGCGGGAGAAGAGACCCAGTACTTC
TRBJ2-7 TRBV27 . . CASSLSRGTASYEQYF TGTGCCAGCAGTTTATCCCGCGGGACAGCCTCCTACGAGCAGTACTTC
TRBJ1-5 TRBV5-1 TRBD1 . CASSLWPVTGVSNQPQHF TGCGCCAGCAGCTTGTGGCCGGTGACAGGGGTTAGCAATCAGCCCCAGCATTTT
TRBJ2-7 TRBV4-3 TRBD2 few CASSQDPGLAGDEQYF TGCGCCAGCAGCCAAGATCCGGGACTAGCGGGAGACGAGCAGTACTTC
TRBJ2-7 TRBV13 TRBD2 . CASSPTGLAETYEQYF TGTGCCAGCAGCCCCACCGGACTAGCGGAGACCTACGAGCAGTACTTC
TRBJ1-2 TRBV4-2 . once CASSQDNTGIYGYTF TGTGCCAGCAGCCAAGATAACACAGGCATCTATGGCTACACCTTC
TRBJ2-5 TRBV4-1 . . CASSQAALGLPETQYF TGCGCCAGCAGCCAAGCCGCGTTGGGACTCCCAGAGACCCAGTACTTC
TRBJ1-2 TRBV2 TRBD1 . CASSEQGDGYTF TGTGCCAGCAGTGAGCAGGGGGATGGCTACACCTTC
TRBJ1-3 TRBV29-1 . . CSVEDWGESSGNTIYF TGCAGCGTTGAAGATTGGGGGGAGAGCTCTGGAAACACCATATATTTT
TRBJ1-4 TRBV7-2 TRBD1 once CASSLDPGQVNEKLFF TGTGCCAGCAGCTTAGATCCGGGACAGGTTAATGAAAAACTGTTTTTT
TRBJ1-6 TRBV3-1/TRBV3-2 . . CASSRRGGESPLHF TGTGCCAGCAGCCGAAGGGGGGGTGAGTCACCCCTCCACTTT
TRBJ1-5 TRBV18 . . CASSPGTGQPQHF TGTGCCAGCTCACCGGGTACAGGTCAGCCCCAGCATTTT
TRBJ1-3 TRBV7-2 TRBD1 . CASSVNPGTGGRGNTIYF TGTGCCAGCAGCGTAAACCCCGGGACAGGGGGTCGTGGAAACACCATATATTTT
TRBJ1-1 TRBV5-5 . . CASSPLSQSAFF TGTGCCAGCAGCCCCCTGTCCCAAAGCGCTTTCTTT
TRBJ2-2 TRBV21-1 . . CASSLQTNLYTGELFF TGTGCCAGCAGCCTCCAGACAAACTTATACACCGGGGAGCTGTTTTTT
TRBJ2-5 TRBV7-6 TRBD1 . CASSLEDRGLTPFQETQYF TGTGCCAGCAGCTTAGAGGACAGGGGCCTTACGCCCTTCCAAGAGACCCAGTACTTC
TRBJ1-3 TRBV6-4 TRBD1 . CARSGQQCSGNTIYF TGTGCCAGATCGGGACAGCAATGCTCTGGAAACACCATATATTTT
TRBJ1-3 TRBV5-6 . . CASSLAAGGNTIYF TGTGCCAGCAGCTTGGCGGCAGGTGGAAACACCATATATTTT
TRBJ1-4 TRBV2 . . CASRRSTNEKLFF TGTGCCAGCAGGCGGTCAACTAATGAAAAACTGTTTTTT
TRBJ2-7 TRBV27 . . CASSETSRGEQYF TGTGCCAGCAGTGAGACTAGTCGGGGCGAGCAGTACTTC
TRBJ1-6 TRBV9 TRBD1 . CASSAGQGPSPLHF TGTGCCAGCAGCGCGGGACAGGGTCCTTCACCCCTCCACTTT
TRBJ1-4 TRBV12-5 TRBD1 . CASGPGQGNEKLFF TGTGCTAGTGGTCCTGGACAGGGTAATGAAAAACTGTTTTTT
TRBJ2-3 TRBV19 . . CASSIPQGPDTQYF TGTGCCAGTAGTATACCCCAGGGGCCAGATACGCAGTATTTT
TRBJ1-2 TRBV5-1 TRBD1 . CASSPRTGGRLDYGYTF TGCGCCAGCAGCCCCCGGACAGGGGGCCGGCTCGACTATGGCTACACCTTC
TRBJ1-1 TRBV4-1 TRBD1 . CASSQVQGAFTEAFF TGCGCCAGCAGCCAAGTTCAGGGGGCATTTACTGAAGCTTTCTTT
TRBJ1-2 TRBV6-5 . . CASSFQTELFNYGYTF TGTGCCAGCAGTTTCCAGACAGAGCTTTTTAACTATGGCTACACCTTC
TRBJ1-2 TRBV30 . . CAWPGGVYGYTF TGTGCCTGGCCGGGGGGTGTCTATGGCTACACCTTC
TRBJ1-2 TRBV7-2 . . CASSSSLTANYGYTF TGTGCCAGCAGCTCTTCATTGACAGCTAACTATGGCTACACCTTC
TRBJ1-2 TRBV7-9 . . CASSLPRDGYTF TGTGCCAGCAGCCTCCCGAGGGATGGCTACACCTTC
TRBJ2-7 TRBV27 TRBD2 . CASRVTSGHYEQYF TGTGCCAGCAGGGTGACTAGCGGGCACTACGAGCAGTACTTC
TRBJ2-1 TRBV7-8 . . CASSPALRLGGSLNEQFF TGTGCCAGCAGCCCAGCTCTGAGACTAGGGGGCAGTTTGAATGAGCAGTTCTTC
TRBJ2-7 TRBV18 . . CASSTLGADTYEQYF TGTGCCAGCTCTACGTTGGGGGCGGATACCTACGAGCAGTACTTC
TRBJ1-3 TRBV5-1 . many CASSLVAAPGNTIYF TGCGCCAGCAGCTTGGTGGCAGCGCCTGGAAACACCATATATTTT
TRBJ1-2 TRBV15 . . CATSRDRKGGGIYGYTF TGTGCCACCAGCAGAGATCGGAAGGGAGGGGGAATCTATGGCTACACCTTC
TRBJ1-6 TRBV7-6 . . CASSHSNPSSYNSPLHF TGTGCCAGCAGCCATTCTAACCCAAGCTCCTATAATTCACCCCTCCACTTT
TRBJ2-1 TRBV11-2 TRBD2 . CASSSYSGRSYNEQFF TGTGCCAGCAGCTCCTATAGCGGGAGGTCCTACAATGAGCAGTTCTTC
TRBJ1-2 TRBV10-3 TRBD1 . CAISAPGTGGIYGYTF TGTGCCATCAGCGCTCCCGGGACAGGGGGGATCTATGGCTACACCTTC
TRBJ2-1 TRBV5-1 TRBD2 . CASSHKRESSYNEQFF TGCGCCAGCAGCCATAAGCGGGAAAGCTCCTACAATGAGCAGTTCTTC
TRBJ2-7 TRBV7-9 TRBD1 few CASSFVGTGSEQYF TGTGCCAGCAGCTTCGTCGGGACAGGGTCCGAGCAGTACTTC
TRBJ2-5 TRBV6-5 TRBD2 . CASSYSGTSAQETQYF TGTGCCAGCAGTTACTCGGGGACTAGCGCCCAAGAGACCCAGTACTTC
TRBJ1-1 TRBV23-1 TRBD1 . CASRIPQGARAFF TGCGCCAGCAGGATTCCACAGGGGGCGCGAGCTTTCTTT
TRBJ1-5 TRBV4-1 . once CASSQSVGRGQPQHF TGCGCCAGCAGCCAAAGCGTTGGTAGGGGTCAGCCCCAGCATTTT
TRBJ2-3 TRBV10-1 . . CASTQGSGDTQYF TGCGCCAGCACCCAGGGTTCGGGAGATACGCAGTATTTT
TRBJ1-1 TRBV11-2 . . CASSYPTLFDGEAFF TGTGCCAGCAGCTACCCTACTCTTTTTGATGGTGAAGCTTTCTTT
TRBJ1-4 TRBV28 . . CASSLYQGNEKLFF TGTGCCAGCAGTTTATACCAGGGTAATGAAAAACTGTTTTTT
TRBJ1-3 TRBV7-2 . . CASSLAGNSGNTIYF TGTGCCAGCAGCTTAGCCGGGAACTCTGGAAACACCATATATTTT
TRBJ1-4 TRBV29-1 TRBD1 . CSVGQGTNEKLFF TGCAGCGTGGGACAGGGGACTAATGAAAAACTGTTTTTT